This T cell receptor beta chain stems from a study of cytomegalovirus exposure and HLA in healthy donors. Study-level points and caveats: Earlier results showed most TCR beta V segments being productive about 90% or about 30% of the time.

This CDR3 contains 14 residues. CDR1 is ENHRY, CDR2 SYGVKD, per germline. With V trimmed by 5 bases and J by 1 base, 2 bases remained unmatched. Concerning this clone: As yet, its antigen is unknown.

PCR employed 60 Vbeta and 13 Jbeta primers. TCRdb's table, derived via immunoSEQ multiplex PCR, lists solely in-frame clones and lacks some. The sample gives roughly 92,000 clones, approximately 81% of which show up once; less than 5% is in the top ten. The chain combines TRBV10-3 with TRBJ1-1, with 9 bases matching TRBD1. The sequenced sample was PBMCs. This TCR derives from a woman in her 70s in good health and CMV-seropositive. The DNA of the CDR3 is TGTGCCATCAGTCGGGGACAGGGGAACACTGAAGCTTTCTTT. This encodes CAISRGQGNTEAFF.